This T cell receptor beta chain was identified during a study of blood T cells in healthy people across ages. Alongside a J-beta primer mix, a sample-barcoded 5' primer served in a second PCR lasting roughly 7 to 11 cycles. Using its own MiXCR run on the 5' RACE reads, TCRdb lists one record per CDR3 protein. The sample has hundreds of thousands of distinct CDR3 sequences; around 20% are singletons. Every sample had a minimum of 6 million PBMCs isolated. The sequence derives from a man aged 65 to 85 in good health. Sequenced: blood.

The CDR3 loop reads CASSPPAGGSYEQYF. DNA of the CDR3: TGTGCCAGCTCACCACCGGCAGGAGGCTCCTACGAGCAGTACTTC. V usage is TRBV18 and J usage is TRBJ2-7; perhaps TRBD2 as D (5 bases). The CDR3 covers 15 residues. CDR1 is KGHSH and CDR2 is LQKENI in the germline V gene. Trimming stripped 0 bases from V and 0 bases from J, with 9 bases between.